This T cell receptor (beta chain) was profiled in a study of healthy donors' naive CD4 and CD8 T cells. Study-wide background: Donors, half of them female, were 20-25, 40-50 or 60-70 years old.

Whole-study findings and limits: Negatively charged CDR3s marked CD8+ lineage; positively charged CDR3s marked CD4+ lineage. About an eighth of CD4/CD8 propensity variance appeared explained by V, J and CDR3 charge.

Each TCR library used around 500 ng of total RNA and a linear amplification protocol. A single record per CDR3 protein comes from TCRdb applying MiXCR to the reads. The data contain approximately 180,000 distinct CDR3 sequences, around three quarters of them singletons. The CDR3 extends over 13 amino acids. Germline V gene data show CDR1 as DFQATT and CDR2 as SNEGSKA (reference sequence). Deletions cut 6 bases from V and 2 bases from J, with 14 bases between. Concerning this clonotype itself: Its target is not known.

The chain combines TRBV20-1 with TRBJ2-7, with D perhaps matching TRBD1 or TRBD2 (5 bases each). The clonotype originates from a pool of human donors in good health; the sample pools cells from several healthy donors. Sequencing was performed on naive CD4+ and CD8+ T cells sorted from blood, pooled from several donors. The CDR3 bases are TGCAGTGCCCTGGGACGGACCACCTACGAGCAGTACTTC. This translates into CSALGRTTYEQYF.